These 4 T cell receptor beta chains share one sample of origin, sequenced in a study of blood T cell repertoires in COVID-19. Using immunoSEQ multiplex PCR, the repertoire was profiled, and TCRdb retains in-frame clones only, with some absent. Here the sample spans 90,000 to 100,000 clones, around 81% being singletons. Source material: peripheral blood. The receptors come from a man aged 55 to 70 with acute or convalescent COVID-19.

V usage is TRBV19 and J usage is TRBJ1-5; 8 nucleotides align to TRBD1. The CDR3 is 14 amino acids. V lost 3 bases to trimming and J lost 9 bases; unmatched junction nucleotides: 7. Germline V gene data show CDR1 as LNHDA and CDR2 as SQIVND (reference sequence). CDR3 residues: CASSIGQGLGPQHF. The CDR3 nucleotides read TGTGCCAGTAGTATCGGACAGGGCTTGGGGCCCCAGCATTTT.

This clone was seen just once. V is TRBV4-1 and J is TRBJ1-4, with 7 nucleotides matching TRBD1. Germline V CDR1 and CDR2: MGHRA, YSYEKL. This CDR3 is 17 amino acids long. V lost 3 bases, J lost 2 bases, and 9 bases stayed unmatched. The CDR3 spells CASSHPVRGQTNEKLFF. In DNA, the CDR3 is TGCGCCAGCAGCCACCCCGTTCGGGGACAGACTAATGAAAAACTGTTTTTT.

The rearrangement links TRBV14 to TRBJ1-2; 7 bases agree with TRBD1. From germline, CDR1 is SGHDN and CDR2 FVKESK. The CDR3 is made up of 16 amino acids. Trimming took 2 bases from V and 5 from J; bases not matched to a gene: 11. In DNA form, the CDR3 reads TGTGCCAGCAGCCAATTAAATCTCGGCAGGGGGTATGGCTACACCTTC. It encodes CASSQLNLGRGYGYTF.

The rearrangement joins TRBV5-1 to TRBJ2-5, with 7 bases that match TRBD1. V was pared by 4 bases and J by 2 bases, with 8 bases of the junction left unmatched. This CDR3 region has 15 residues. CDR1 SGHRS and CDR2 YFSETQ come from the germline V gene. CDR3: CASSLTGTVQETQYF. CDR3 nucleotide sequence: TGCGCCAGCAGCCTCACCGGGACAGTACAAGAGACCCAGTACTTC. Looking up the rest from reference TRBV5-1 and TRBJ2-5 gives the full variable domain: KAGVTQTPRYLIKTRGQQVTLSCSPISGHRSVSWYQQTPGQGLQFLFEYFSETQRNKGNFPGRFSGRQFSNSRSEMNVSTLELGDSALYLCASSLTGTVQETQYFGPGTRLLVL.